These 2 T cell receptor beta chains were sequenced from one sample in a study of T cell repertoires in cytomegalovirus infection. Using its own MiXCR run on the reads, TCRdb lists one record per CDR3 protein. This sample has about 330,000 distinct CDR3 sequences; more than 8% occur once, and the top ten carry around 4%. Sequencing was carried out using PBMCs. Every receptor here comes from a human donor in good health (CMV status not recorded). Some clones in this sample may be carry-over from other donors' samples.

The V and J genes are TRBV6-2 or TRBV6-3 and TRBJ2-1; no firm D call. This CDR3 region has 14 residues. V was trimmed by 8 bases and J by 6 bases, leaving 17 bases between them. Germline CDR1 MNHEY, CDR2 SVGEGT. Here the CDR3 DNA reads TGTGCCAGCGCCAAGGCTCTTCTTGGCAATGAGCAGTTCTTC. It codes for CASAKALLGNEQFF.

The chain joins TRBV11-2 to TRBJ2-1; weak D call: TRBD2 (5 bases). The V gene's germline CDR1 is SGHAT and CDR2 FQNNGV. Trimming left V 1 base short and J 0 bases short, with 10 bases between. CDR3 size: 16 residues. The chain's CDR3 is CASSLGLSGSYNEQFF. In DNA, the CDR3 is TGTGCCAGCAGCTTAGGACTAAGCGGCTCCTACAATGAGCAGTTCTTC. Variable domain in full (rest from reference TRBV11-2 and TRBJ2-1): EAGVAQSPRYKIIEKRQSVAFWCNPISGHATLYWYQQILGQGPKLLIQFQNNGVVDDSQLPKDRFSAERLKGVDSTLKIQPAKLEDSAVYLCASSLGLSGSYNEQFFGPGTRLTVL.